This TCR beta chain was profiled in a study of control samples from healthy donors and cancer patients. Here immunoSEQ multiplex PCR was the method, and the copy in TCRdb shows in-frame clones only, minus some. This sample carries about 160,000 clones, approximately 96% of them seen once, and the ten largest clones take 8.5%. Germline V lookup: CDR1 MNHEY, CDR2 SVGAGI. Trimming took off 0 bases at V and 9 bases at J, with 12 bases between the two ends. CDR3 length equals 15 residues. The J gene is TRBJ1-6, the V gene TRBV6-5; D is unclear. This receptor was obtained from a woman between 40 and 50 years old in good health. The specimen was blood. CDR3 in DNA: TGTGCCAGCAGTTACTCCAGGAGCACGGGTTCACCCCTCCACTTT. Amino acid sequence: CASSYSRSTGSPLHF.